Sequencing of this TCR beta chain was carried out in a study of blood T cells in healthy people across ages. Next came a second PCR, run for about 7 to 12 cycles, which used a sample-barcoded 5' primer along with a J-beta primer mix. One entry per CDR3 protein, called by TCRdb with MiXCR from the 5' RACE reads. The repertoire holds over a million distinct CDR3 sequences, with around 45% as singletons. Germline CDR1 MNHNY, CDR2 SVGAGI (reference sequence). There are 15 residues in the CDR3. The sequence was obtained from a woman in her sixties or seventies in good health. Specimen: blood. This chain joins TRBV6-6 and TRBJ2-7; perhaps TRBD1 as D (6 bases). The DNA matches TRBJ2-5 better at its end, which makes the J call doubtful. This CDR3 reads CASSSNLAGAETQYF. CDR3 bases: TGTGCCAGCAGTTCGAACCTTGCAGGGGCAGAGACCCAGTACTTC.